This entry features one T cell receptor (beta chain) sequence. These data belong to a study of shared clonotypes between healthy human individuals. The assay was immunoSEQ multiplex PCR, and TCRdb's table has in-frame clones only and misses some. This table has fewer than 700,000 clones, approximately 95% appearing once. The CDR3 covers 16 residues. Germline V CDR1 and CDR2: SEHNR, FQNEAQ (reference sequence). The V and J ends lost 5 bases and 1 base, in that order; junction bases with no gene match: 7. Cells designated naive CD8 were CD45RO-negative and were positively selected for CCR7, with terminally differentiated effector memory CD45RA+ cells excluded.

The sequence was obtained from a woman in her thirties in good health. The chain combines TRBV7-9 with TRBJ2-7, with 11 bases fitting TRBD1. The sequenced material came from naive CD8+ T cells sorted from blood. The CDR3 DNA is TGTGCCAGCAGCCTACCGGGACAGGGGGGATCCTACGAGCAGTACTTC. Translated, it gives CASSLPGQGGSYEQYF. Combining the CDR3 with reference TRBV7-9 and TRBJ2-7 gives the whole variable domain DTGVSQNPRHKITKRGQNVTFRCDPISEHNRLYWYRQTLGQGPEFLTYFQNEAQLEKSRLLSDRFSAERPKGSFSTLEIQRTEQGDSAMYLCASSLPGQGGSYEQYFGPGTRLTVT.